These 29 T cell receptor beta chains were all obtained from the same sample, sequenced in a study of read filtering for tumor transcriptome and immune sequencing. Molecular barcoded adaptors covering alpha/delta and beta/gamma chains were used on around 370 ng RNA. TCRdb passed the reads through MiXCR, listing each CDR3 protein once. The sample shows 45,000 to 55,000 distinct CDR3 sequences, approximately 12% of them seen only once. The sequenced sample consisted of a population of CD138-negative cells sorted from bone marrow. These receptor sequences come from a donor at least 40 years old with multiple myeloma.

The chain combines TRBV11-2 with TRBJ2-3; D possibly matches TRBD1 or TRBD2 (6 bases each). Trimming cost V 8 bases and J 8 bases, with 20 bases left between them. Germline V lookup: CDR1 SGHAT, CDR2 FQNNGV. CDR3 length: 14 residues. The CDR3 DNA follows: TGTGCCAGCGGGGGGCTCTCCGTCGTCGGTACGCAGTATTTT. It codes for CASGGLSVVGTQYF.

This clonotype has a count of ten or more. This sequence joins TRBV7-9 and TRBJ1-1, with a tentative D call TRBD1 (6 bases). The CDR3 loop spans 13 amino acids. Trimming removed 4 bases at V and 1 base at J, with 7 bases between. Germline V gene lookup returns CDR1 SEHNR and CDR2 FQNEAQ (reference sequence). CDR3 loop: CASSSQGNTEAFF. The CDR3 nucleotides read TGTGCCAGCAGCTCACAGGGGAACACTGAAGCTTTCTTT. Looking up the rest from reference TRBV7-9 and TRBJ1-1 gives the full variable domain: DTGVSQNPRHKITKRGQNVTFRCDPISEHNRLYWYRQTLGQGPEFLTYFQNEAQLEKSRLLSDRFSAERPKGSFSTLEIQRTEQGDSAMYLCASSSQGNTEAFFGQGTRLTVV.

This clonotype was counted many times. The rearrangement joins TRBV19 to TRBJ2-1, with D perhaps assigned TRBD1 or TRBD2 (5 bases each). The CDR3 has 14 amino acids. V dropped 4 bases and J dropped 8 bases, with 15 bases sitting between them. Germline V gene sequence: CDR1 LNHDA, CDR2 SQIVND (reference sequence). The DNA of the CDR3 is TGTGCCAGTAGTAACTTTCGGGGACGGGATGAGCAGTTCTTC. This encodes CASSNFRGRDEQFF.

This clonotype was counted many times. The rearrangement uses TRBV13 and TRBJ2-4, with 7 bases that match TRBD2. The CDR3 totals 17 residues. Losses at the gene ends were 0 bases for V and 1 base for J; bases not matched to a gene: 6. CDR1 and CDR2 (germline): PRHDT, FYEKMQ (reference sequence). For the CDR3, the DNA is TGTGCCAGCAGCTTAGGACTAGCGATTTCCGCCAAAAACATTCAGTACTTC. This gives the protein CASSLGLAISAKNIQYF.

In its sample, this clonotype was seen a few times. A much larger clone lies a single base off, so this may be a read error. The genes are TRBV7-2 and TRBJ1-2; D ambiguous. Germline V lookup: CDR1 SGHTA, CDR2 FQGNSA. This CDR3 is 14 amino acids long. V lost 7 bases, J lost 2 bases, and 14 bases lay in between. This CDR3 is CASNYRETNYGYTF. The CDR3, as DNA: TGTGCCAGCAACTACCGGGAGACCAACTATGGCTACACCTTC.

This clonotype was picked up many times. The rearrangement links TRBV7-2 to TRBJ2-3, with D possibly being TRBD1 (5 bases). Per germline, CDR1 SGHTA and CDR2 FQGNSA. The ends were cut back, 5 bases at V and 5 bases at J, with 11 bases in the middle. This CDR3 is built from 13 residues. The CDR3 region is CASSPGHRDTQYF. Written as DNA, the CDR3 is TGTGCCAGCAGCCCCGGACACCGAGATACGCAGTATTTT.

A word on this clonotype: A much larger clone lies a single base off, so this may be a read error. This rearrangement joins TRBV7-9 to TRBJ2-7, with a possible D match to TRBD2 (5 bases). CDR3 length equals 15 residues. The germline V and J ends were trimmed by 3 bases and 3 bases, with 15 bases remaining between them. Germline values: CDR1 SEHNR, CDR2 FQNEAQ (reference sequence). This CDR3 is CASSFLERRNYEQYV. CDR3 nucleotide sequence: TGTGCCAGCAGCTTTCTGGAACGGAGGAACTACGAGCAGTACGTC.

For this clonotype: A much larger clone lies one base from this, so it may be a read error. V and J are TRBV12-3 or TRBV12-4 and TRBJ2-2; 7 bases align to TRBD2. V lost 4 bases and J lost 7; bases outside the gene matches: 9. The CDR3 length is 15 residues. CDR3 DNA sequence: TGTGCCAGCAGTTCCCAGCGGGGTGGACTCGGGGAGCTGTTTTTT. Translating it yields CASSSQRGGLGELFF.

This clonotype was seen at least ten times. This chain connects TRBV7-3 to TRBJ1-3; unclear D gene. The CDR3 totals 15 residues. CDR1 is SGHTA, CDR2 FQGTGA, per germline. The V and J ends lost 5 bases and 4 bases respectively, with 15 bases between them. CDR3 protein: CASSPDSNPGNTIYF. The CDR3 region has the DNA TGTGCCAGCAGCCCTGACTCGAATCCAGGAAACACCATATATTTT.

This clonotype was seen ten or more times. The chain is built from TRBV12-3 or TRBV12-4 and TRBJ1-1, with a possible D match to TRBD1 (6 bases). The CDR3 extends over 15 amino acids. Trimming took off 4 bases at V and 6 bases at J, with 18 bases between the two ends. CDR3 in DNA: TGTGCCAGCAGTTCCAACAGGGCCCTGAGGGCTGAAGCTTTCTTT. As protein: CASSSNRALRAEAFF.

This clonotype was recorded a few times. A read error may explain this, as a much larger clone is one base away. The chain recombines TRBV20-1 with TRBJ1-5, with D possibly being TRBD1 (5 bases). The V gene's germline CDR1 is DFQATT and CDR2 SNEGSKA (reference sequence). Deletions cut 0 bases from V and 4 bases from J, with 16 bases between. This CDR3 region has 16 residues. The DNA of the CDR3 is TGCAGTGCTAGAGATTGGGGGGAGATGGATAATCAGCCCCAGCATTTT. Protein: CSARDWGEMDNQPQHF.

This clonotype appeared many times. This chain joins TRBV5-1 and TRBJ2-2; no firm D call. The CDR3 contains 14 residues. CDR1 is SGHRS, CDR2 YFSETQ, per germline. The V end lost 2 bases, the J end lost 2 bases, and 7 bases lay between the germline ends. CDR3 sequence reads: CASSFRVNTGELFF. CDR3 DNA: TGCGCCAGCAGCTTCCGGGTAAACACCGGGGAGCTGTTTTTT.

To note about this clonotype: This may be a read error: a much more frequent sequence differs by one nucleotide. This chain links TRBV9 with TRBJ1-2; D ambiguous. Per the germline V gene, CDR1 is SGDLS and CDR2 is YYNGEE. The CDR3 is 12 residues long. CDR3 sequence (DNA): TGTGCCGGCAGCGTCGGAAACTATGGCTACACCTTC. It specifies CAGSVGNYGYTF. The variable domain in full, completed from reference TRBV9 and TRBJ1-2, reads DSGVTQTPKHLITATGQRVTLRCSPRSGDLSVYWYQQSLDQGLQFLIQYYNGEERAKGNILERFSAQQFPDLHSELNLSSLELGDSALYFCAGSVGNYGYTFGSGTRLTVV.

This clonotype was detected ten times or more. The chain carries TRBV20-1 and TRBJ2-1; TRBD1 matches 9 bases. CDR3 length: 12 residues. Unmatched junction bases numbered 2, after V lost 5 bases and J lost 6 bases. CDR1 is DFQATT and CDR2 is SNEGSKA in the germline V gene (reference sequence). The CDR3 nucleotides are TGCAGTGCTGAGACAGGGGGCAATGAGCAGTTCTTC. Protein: CSAETGGNEQFF.

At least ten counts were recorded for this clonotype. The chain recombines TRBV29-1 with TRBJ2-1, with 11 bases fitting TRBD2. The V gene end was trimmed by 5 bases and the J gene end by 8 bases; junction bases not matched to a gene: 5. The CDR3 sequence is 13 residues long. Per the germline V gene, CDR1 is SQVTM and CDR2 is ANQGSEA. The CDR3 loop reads CSVIAGGPDEQFF. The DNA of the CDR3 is TGCAGCGTTATAGCGGGAGGGCCAGATGAGCAGTTCTTC.

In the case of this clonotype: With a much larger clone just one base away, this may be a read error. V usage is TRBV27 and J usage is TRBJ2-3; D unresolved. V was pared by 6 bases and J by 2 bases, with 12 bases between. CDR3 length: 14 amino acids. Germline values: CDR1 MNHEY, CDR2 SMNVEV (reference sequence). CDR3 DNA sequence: TGTGCCAGCAGAGAGATGGATGCCACAGATACGCAGTATTTT. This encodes CASREMDATDTQYF.

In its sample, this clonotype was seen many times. CDR3 in amino acids: CASSDSGTTDTQYF. The CDR3 DNA follows: TGTGCCAGCAGCGACAGCGGGACAACAGATACGCAGTATTTT. The rearrangement joins TRBV6-1 to TRBJ2-3, with D maybe TRBD2 (7 bases). The V gene's germline CDR1 is MNHNS and CDR2 SASEGT. The CDR3 is made up of 14 amino acids. V was trimmed by 6 bases and J by 3 bases, leaving 13 bases between them.

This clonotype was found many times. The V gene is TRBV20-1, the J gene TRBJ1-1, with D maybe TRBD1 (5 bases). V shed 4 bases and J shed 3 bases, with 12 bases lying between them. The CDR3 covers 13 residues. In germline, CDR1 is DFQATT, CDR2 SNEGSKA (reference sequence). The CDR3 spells CSATVGAYTEAFF. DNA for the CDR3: TGCAGTGCTACCGTCGGGGCTTACACTGAAGCTTTCTTT.

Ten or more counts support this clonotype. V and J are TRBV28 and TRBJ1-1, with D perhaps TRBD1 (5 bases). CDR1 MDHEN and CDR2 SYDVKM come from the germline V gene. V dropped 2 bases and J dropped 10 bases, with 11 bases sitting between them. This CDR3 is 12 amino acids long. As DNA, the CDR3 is TGTGCCAGCAGTTTAAAGGGGAACGGAGCTTTCTTT. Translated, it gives CASSLKGNGAFF. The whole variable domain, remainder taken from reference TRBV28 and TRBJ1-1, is DVKVTQSSRYLVKRTGEKVFLECVQDMDHENMFWYRQDPGLGLRLIYFSYDVKMKEKGDIPEGYSVSREKKERFSLILESASTNQTSMYLCASSLKGNGAFFGQGTRLTVV.

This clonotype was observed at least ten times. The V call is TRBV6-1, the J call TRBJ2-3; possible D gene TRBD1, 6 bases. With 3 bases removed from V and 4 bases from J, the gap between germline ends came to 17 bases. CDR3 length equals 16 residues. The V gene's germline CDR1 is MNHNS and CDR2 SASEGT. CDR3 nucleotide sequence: TGTGCCAGCAGTGACGGAACAGGGCCCCGTGCAGATACGCAGTATTTT. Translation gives CASSDGTGPRADTQYF.

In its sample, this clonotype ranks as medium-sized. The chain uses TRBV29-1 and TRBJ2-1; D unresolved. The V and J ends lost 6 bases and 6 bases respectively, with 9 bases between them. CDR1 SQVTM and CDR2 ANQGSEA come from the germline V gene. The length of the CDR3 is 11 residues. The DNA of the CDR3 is TGCAGCGTCCTGTTGGGCAATGAGCAGTTCTTC. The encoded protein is CSVLLGNEQFF.

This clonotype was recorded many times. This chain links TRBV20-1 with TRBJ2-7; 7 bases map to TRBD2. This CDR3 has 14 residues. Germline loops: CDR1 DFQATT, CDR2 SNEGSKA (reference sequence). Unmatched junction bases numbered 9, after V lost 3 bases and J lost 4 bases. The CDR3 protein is CSASFPGGSYEQYF. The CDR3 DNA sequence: TGCAGTGCTAGTTTCCCCGGCGGGAGTTACGAGCAGTACTTC.

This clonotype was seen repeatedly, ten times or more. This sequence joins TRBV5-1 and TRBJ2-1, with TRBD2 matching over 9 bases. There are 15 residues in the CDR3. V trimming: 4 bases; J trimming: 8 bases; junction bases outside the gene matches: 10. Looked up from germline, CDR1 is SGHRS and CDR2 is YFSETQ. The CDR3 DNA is TGCGCCAGCAGCACCTTAGCGGGAGAGATCGATGAGCAGTTCTTC. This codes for CASSTLAGEIDEQFF.

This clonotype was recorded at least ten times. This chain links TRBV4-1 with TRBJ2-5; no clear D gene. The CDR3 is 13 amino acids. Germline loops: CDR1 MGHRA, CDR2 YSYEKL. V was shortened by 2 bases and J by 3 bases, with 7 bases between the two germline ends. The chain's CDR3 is CASSQFRKETQYF. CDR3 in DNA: TGCGCCAGCAGCCAATTCCGCAAAGAGACCCAGTACTTC.

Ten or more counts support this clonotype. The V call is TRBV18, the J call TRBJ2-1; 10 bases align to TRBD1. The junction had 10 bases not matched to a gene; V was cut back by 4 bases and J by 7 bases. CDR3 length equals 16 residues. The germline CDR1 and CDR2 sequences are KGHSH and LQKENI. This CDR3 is CASSRSPGQGTNEQFF. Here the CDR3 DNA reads TGTGCCAGCTCACGATCGCCGGGACAGGGGACGAATGAGCAGTTCTTC.

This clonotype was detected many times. The CDR3 spells CASSQRLAGGSDTQYF. CDR3 nucleotides: TGTGCCAGCAGCCAACGACTAGCGGGAGGTTCGGATACGCAGTATTTT. The chain employs TRBV14 and TRBJ2-3; TRBD2 matches 13 bases. CDR1 and CDR2 from the germline V gene are SGHDN and FVKESK. The CDR3 spans 16 residues. After removal of 2 bases from V and 6 bases from J, the junction contained 5 bases not matched to a gene.

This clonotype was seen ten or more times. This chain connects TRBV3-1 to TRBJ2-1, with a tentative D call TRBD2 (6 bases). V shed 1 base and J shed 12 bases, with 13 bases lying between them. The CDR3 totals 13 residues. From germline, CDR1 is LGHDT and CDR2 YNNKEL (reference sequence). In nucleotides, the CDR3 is TGTGCCAGCAGCCAAGTGAGCGGGTTCGGGCAGTTCTTC. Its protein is CASSQVSGFGQFF.

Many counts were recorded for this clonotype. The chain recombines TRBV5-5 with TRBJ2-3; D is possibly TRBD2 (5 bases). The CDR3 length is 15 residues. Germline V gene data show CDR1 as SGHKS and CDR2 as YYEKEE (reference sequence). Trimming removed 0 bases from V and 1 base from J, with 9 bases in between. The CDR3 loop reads CASSLGRVGTDTQYF. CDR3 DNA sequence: TGTGCCAGCAGCTTGGGGCGGGTGGGCACAGATACGCAGTATTTT.

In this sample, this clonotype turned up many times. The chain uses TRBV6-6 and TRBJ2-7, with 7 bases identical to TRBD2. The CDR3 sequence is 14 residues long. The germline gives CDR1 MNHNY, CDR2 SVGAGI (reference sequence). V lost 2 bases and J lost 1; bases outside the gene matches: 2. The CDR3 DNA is TGTGCCAGCAGTTACGCTAGCGGTTCCTACGAGCAGTACTTC. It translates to CASSYASGSYEQYF.